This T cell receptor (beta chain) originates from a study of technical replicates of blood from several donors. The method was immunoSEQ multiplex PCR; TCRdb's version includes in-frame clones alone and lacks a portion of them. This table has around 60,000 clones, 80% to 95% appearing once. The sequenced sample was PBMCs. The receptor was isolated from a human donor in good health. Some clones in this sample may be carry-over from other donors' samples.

The CDR3 is CASSLGVGVKGYTEAFF. For the CDR3, the DNA is TGCGCCAGCAGCTTGGGGGTAGGGGTTAAGGGGTACACTGAAGCTTTCTTT. The chain joins TRBV5-1 to TRBJ1-1, with a tentative D call TRBD1 (5 bases). This CDR3 has 17 amino acids. Germline V lookup: CDR1 SGHRS, CDR2 YFSETQ. The V end was cut by 0 bases, the J end by 3 bases, with 18 bases between. Based on the CDR3 plus reference TRBV5-1 and TRBJ1-1, the full variable domain is KAGVTQTPRYLIKTRGQQVTLSCSPISGHRSVSWYQQTPGQGLQFLFEYFSETQRNKGNFPGRFSGRQFSNSRSEMNVSTLELGDSALYLCASSLGVGVKGYTEAFFGQGTRLTVV.